This T cell receptor (beta chain) is from a study of T cells in Graves' hyperthyroidism and ophthalmopathy. Broader study findings: Peripheral blood also featured most of the thyroid clonotypes expanded above 0.001.

Worth noting for this clonotype: The antigen remains undetermined.

Germline V gives CDR1 LNHDA, CDR2 SQIVND (reference sequence). With 9 bases removed from V and 2 bases from J, the gap between germline ends came to 20 bases. CDR3 length: 15 amino acids. RNA transcripts were the template for amplifying TCR beta CDR3 regions. The primer set for the first-round RT-PCR of the TCR CDR3 was HTBI. Via MiXCR, TCRdb re-called the multiplex PCR reads, giving one row per CDR3 protein. Here the sample spans 750,000 to 900,000 distinct CDR3 sequences, roughly 40% being singletons. The chain joins TRBV19 to TRBJ2-7; the D gene is possibly TRBD2 (6 bases). This clonotype was obtained from a man aged 18 to 29 with Graves' hyperthyroidism. Sequencing was done on a sample of blood. CDR3 sequence: CASSGGAHTTYEQYF. CDR3 nucleotides: TGTGCCAGCAGCGGAGGGGCACATACGACCTACGAGCAGTACTTC.